A single sample is the source of the 10 T cell receptor beta chains below, sequenced in a study of T cell responses to AZD1222 COVID-19 vaccine. Clones were read by immunoSEQ multiplex PCR, and TCRdb kept only the in-frame ones, dropping some. In the table there are 250,000 to 300,000 clones, approximately 94% of which are singletons. Sequences were derived from peripheral blood, sampled 28 days after the second AZD1222 dose. The receptors shown here come from an adult who received the AZD1222 COVID-19 vaccine.

The chain combines TRBV11-2 with TRBJ2-1; D unresolved. Germline V gene sequence: CDR1 SGHAT, CDR2 FQNNGV. The ends were cut back, 2 bases at V and 3 bases at J, with 11 bases in the middle. The CDR3 has 15 amino acids. DNA of the CDR3: TGTGCCAGCAGCTTAACCCTTAGCCTCTACAATGAGCAGTTCTTC. Translation: CASSLTLSLYNEQFF.

The V and J genes are TRBV28 and TRBJ2-3; 10 nucleotides line up with TRBD2. Trimming cost V 5 bases and J 0 bases; bases outside gene matches: 11. Germline V gives CDR1 MDHEN, CDR2 SYDVKM. The CDR3 has 18 residues. The CDR3 DNA reads as TGTGCCAGCAGTCGAAACCCACGGACTAGCGGTAGCACAGATACGCAGTATTTT. This codes for CASSRNPRTSGSTDTQYF.

The rearrangement uses TRBV28 and TRBJ1-2; D not resolved. Germline CDR1 and CDR2: MDHEN and SYDVKM. There are 13 residues in the CDR3. Trimming pared 2 bases from V and 3 bases from J, leaving 7 bases between. The CDR3 nucleotides are TGTGCCAGCAGTTTAAGAGGGTACTATGGCTACACCTTC. It specifies CASSLRGYYGYTF.

This chain connects TRBV7-8 to TRBJ1-1, with 7 bases that match TRBD1. This CDR3 region has 14 residues. CDR1 is SGHVS, CDR2 FQNEAQ, per germline. V was clipped by 5 bases and J by 0 bases; unmatched bases: 3. The CDR3 loop is CASSPGQLNTEAFF. The CDR3 DNA is TGTGCCAGCAGCCCGGGACAGTTGAACACTGAAGCTTTCTTT.

This chain links TRBV5-1 with TRBJ2-5; 9 positions agree with TRBD1. V was clipped by 6 bases and J by 3 bases; unmatched bases: 6. Germline V CDR1 and CDR2: SGHRS, YFSETQ. The CDR3 is made up of 14 amino acids. CDR3 nucleotides: TGCGCCAGCACCCGGGACAGGGTCGAAGAGACCCAGTACTTC. It specifies CASTRDRVEETQYF.

The chain couples TRBV11-2 to TRBJ1-5; TRBD1 matches 9 bases. This CDR3 comprises 14 residues. J lost 6 bases, V lost 5 bases, and 5 bases had no gene match. Per the germline V gene, CDR1 is SGHAT and CDR2 is FQNNGV. The DNA for the CDR3 is TGTGCCAGCAGCCCTGGGACAGGGCGTCAGCCCCAGCATTTT. Protein product: CASSPGTGRQPQHF.

CDR3 coding DNA: TGTGCCACCAGCAGCCCGCGACAGCCAGGGCCCCAGCATTTT. Translated: CATSSPRQPGPQHF. V is TRBV15 and J is TRBJ1-5; the D gene is possibly TRBD1 (5 bases). Trimming took 3 bases from V and 9 from J, leaving 15 bases between them. This CDR3 contains 14 residues. Germline assignment: CDR1 LNHNV and CDR2 YYDKDF (reference sequence).

The CDR3 loop reads CASSLEGHPNGAGYTF. For the CDR3, the DNA is TGTGCCAGCAGCTTAGAGGGACACCCCAACGGGGCGGGCTACACCTTC. The V call is TRBV7-2, the J call TRBJ1-2, with a weak D call TRBD1 (6 bases). Trimming removed 1 base at V and 8 bases at J, with 20 bases between. The CDR3 loop spans 16 amino acids. Germline loops: CDR1 SGHTA, CDR2 FQGNSA.

The genes are TRBV7-3 and TRBJ2-6; a weak D match, TRBD1 (7 bases). The CDR3 contains 15 residues. V lost 5 bases and J 2 bases, leaving 10 bases between the germline ends. CDR1 and CDR2 from the germline V gene are SGHTA and FQGTGA. For the CDR3, the DNA is TGTGCCAGCAGCCCAGGGGGGACTGGGGCCAACGTCCTGACTTTC. Translation gives CASSPGGTGANVLTF.

The chain links TRBV7-2 to TRBJ2-7, with D perhaps matching TRBD1 (6 bases). Per the germline V gene, CDR1 is SGHTA and CDR2 is FQGNSA. The CDR3 contains 16 residues. Trimming stripped 1 base from V and 6 bases from J, with 19 bases between. CDR3: CASSLVFGAGAGEQYF. Here the CDR3 DNA reads TGTGCCAGCAGCTTAGTCTTTGGTGCAGGGGCCGGCGAGCAGTACTTC.